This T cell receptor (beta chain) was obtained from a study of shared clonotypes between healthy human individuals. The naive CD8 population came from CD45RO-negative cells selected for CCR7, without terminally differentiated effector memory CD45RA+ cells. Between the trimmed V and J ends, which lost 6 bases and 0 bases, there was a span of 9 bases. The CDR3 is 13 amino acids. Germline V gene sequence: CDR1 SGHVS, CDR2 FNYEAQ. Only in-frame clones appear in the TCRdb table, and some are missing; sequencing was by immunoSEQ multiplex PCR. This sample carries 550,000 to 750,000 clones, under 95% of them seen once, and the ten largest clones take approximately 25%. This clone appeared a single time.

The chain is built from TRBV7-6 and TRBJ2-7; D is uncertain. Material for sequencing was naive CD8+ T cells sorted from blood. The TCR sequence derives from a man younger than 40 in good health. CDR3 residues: CASRPLSSYEQYF. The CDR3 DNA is TGTGCCAGCAGGCCCCTTAGCTCCTACGAGCAGTACTTC.